The 7 T cell receptor beta chains listed next were all sequenced from one sample in a study of graft-versus-host responses after intestinal transplantation. The protocol was immunoSEQ multiplex PCR, while the TCRdb copy is restricted to in-frame clones and leaves out a portion. The profile covers about 89,000 clones, with 92% appearing a single time and less than 0.4% taken by the ten largest. The antigens for these receptors are not known. The specimen was unstimulated CD4+ T cells sorted from spleen or lymph node cells, collected before intestinal transplant. These receptors were obtained from a human donor who received an intestinal transplant.

This chain joins TRBV5-1 and TRBJ2-3; D may match TRBD1 or TRBD2 (5 bases each). The V gene lost 0 bases and the J gene lost 1 base, with 12 bases spanning the gap. CDR1 is SGHRS and CDR2 is YFSETQ in the germline V gene. This CDR3 is 16 amino acids long. CDR3 region: CASSLEGSGGTDTQYF. The CDR3 DNA follows: TGCGCCAGCAGCTTGGAGGGGAGTGGGGGCACAGATACGCAGTATTTT.

The chain carries TRBV27 and TRBJ2-3; D tentatively reads TRBD1 or TRBD2 (6 bases each). The germline V gene encodes CDR1 MNHEY and CDR2 SMNVEV (reference sequence). V was clipped by 4 bases and J by 3 bases, with 11 bases between them. This CDR3 contains 14 residues. The CDR3 nucleotides read TGTGCCAGCAGTTGGAGAGGGGGGACAGATACGCAGTATTTT. Its protein product is CASSWRGGTDTQYF.

This clone appeared a single time. A read error may account for a junction end that differs from germline. This chain links TRBV27 with TRBJ2-7; 8 nucleotides match TRBD2. This CDR3 has 18 amino acids. CDR1 is MNHEY and CDR2 is SMNVEV in the germline V gene (reference sequence). The CDR3 protein is CASSPAGLGQGESSEQYF. CDR3 DNA sequence: TGTGCCAGCAGTCCCGCGGGACTAGGTCAGGGTGAGTCCTCCGAGCAGTACTTC.

The CDR3 bases are TGCAGCGTTGACGGCGGGTTGAACACCGGGGAGCTGTTTTTT. Translating gives CSVDGGLNTGELFF. This rearrangement joins TRBV29-1 to TRBJ2-2, with D tentatively TRBD2 (5 bases). The CDR3 sequence is 14 residues long. The V and J ends lost 3 bases and 1 base respectively, with 9 bases between them. Germline values: CDR1 SQVTM, CDR2 ANQGSEA.

The J gene is TRBJ1-5, the V gene TRBV19; TRBD1 aligns across 12 bases. J gave up 7 bases and V 7 bases, and 8 bases lay outside the gene matches. CDR1 and CDR2 (germline): LNHDA, SQIVND (reference sequence). CDR3 length: 15 residues. The CDR3 region is CASTPGQGAGQPQHF. The CDR3 DNA reads as TGTGCCAGTACCCCGGGACAGGGGGCAGGGCAGCCCCAGCATTTT.

V is TRBV5-6 and J is TRBJ2-3; 14 bases are shared with TRBD2. After removal of 4 bases from V and 4 bases from J, the junction contained 2 bases not matched to a gene. Germline V gives CDR1 SGHDT, CDR2 YYEEEE. The CDR3 runs 15 residues. CDR3 DNA sequence: TGTGCCAGCAGCGTGGGACTAGCGGGAGCAGATACGCAGTATTTT. This codes for CASSVGLAGADTQYF.

The table lists this clone with a count of one. The chain links TRBV7-2 to TRBJ2-1; possibly TRBD2 for D (6 bases). The CDR3 loop spans 16 amino acids. Trimming took 1 base from V and 7 from J, leaving 17 bases between them. Germline V gene data show CDR1 as SGHTA and CDR2 as FQGNSA. CDR3 nucleotides: TGTGCCAGCAGCTTAGTTGGATCTAGCGTCCCAAATGAGCAGTTCTTC. As protein: CASSLVGSSVPNEQFF.